One and the same sample provided the 20 T cell receptor beta chains below, sequenced in a study of blood T cell repertoires in COVID-19. TCRdb's table, derived via immunoSEQ multiplex PCR, lists solely in-frame clones and lacks some. Of approximately 66,000 clones listed, 70% to 90% are singletons. Sequences were obtained from peripheral blood. Source of these receptors: a man between 50 and 59 years old with active COVID-19.

The genes are TRBV6-5 and TRBJ1-2; 7 nucleotides line up with TRBD1. V dropped 0 bases and J dropped 4; count of bases not matched to a gene: 5. This CDR3 contains 15 residues. Germline V gives CDR1 MNHEY, CDR2 SVGAGI. The CDR3 coding sequence is TGTGCCAGCAGTTACTCGGGACAGCGAACCTATGGCTACACCTTC. Its protein is CASSYSGQRTYGYTF.

The genes are TRBV5-1 and TRBJ1-2, with TRBD1 matching over 7 bases. The germline V gene has CDR1 SGHRS and CDR2 YFSETQ. This CDR3 is 14 amino acids long. V lost 4 bases, J lost 5 bases, and 8 bases stayed unmatched. CDR3 protein: CASSLAGTEYGYTF. CDR3 DNA sequence: TGCGCCAGCAGCCTGGCCGGGACAGAGTATGGCTACACCTTC.

V and J are TRBV5-4 and TRBJ1-4; 11 bases are a match to TRBD1. CDR1 and CDR2 from the germline V gene are SGHNT and YYREEE (reference sequence). This CDR3 comprises 16 residues. With V trimmed by 4 bases and J by 7 bases, 9 bases remained unmatched. CDR3 loop: CASSPSSGTGGEKLFF. In DNA form, the CDR3 reads TGTGCCAGCAGCCCGTCCTCCGGGACAGGGGGTGAAAAACTGTTTTTT.

The table lists this clone with a few counts. The J gene is TRBJ2-1, the V gene TRBV5-1; TRBD2 matches 7 bases. The J segment lost 7 bases and the V segment lost 4 bases, leaving 5 bases of the junction unmatched. The germline CDR1 and CDR2 sequences are SGHRS and YFSETQ. This CDR3 contains 13 residues. CDR3 protein: CASSRYGGNEQFF. The CDR3 DNA reads TGCGCCAGCAGCAGATACGGGGGGAATGAGCAGTTCTTC.

The J gene is TRBJ2-2, the V gene TRBV9; D is perhaps TRBD2 (6 bases). The CDR3 spans 15 residues. Germline V gene data show CDR1 as SGDLS and CDR2 as YYNGEE. V shed 5 bases and J shed 0 bases, with 11 bases lying between them. The chain's CDR3 is CASSSGTPNTGELFF. In DNA, the CDR3 is TGTGCCAGCAGTTCAGGGACTCCGAACACCGGGGAGCTGTTTTTT.

This clone was seen a few times. The gene calls are TRBV11-2 and TRBJ2-1, with a weak D call TRBD1 (5 bases). Germline CDR1 is SGHAT and CDR2 is FQNNGV. The CDR3 runs to 21 residues. The germline V and J ends were trimmed by 6 bases and 0 bases, with 30 bases remaining between them. The CDR3 is CASSYGKVLRRGRVSYNEQFF. CDR3 DNA sequence: TGTGCCAGCAGTTACGGAAAAGTGCTGCGTAGGGGCAGGGTCTCCTACAATGAGCAGTTCTTC.

This sequence joins TRBV14 and TRBJ1-1, with D possibly being TRBD1 (5 bases). Between the trimmed V and J ends, which lost 0 bases and 7 bases, there was a span of 12 bases. Germline V gene data show CDR1 as SGHDN and CDR2 as FVKESK. The CDR3 has 14 amino acids. As DNA, the CDR3 is TGTGCCAGCAGCCAAGATTGGCAGGGCGGTGAAGCTTTCTTT. Its translation: CASSQDWQGGEAFF.

CDR3 bases: TGCAGCGTTGCCCGCGGAGATCGCTACAATGAGCAGTTCTTC. It is translated as CSVARGDRYNEQFF. The chain recombines TRBV29-1 with TRBJ2-1; D not resolved. This CDR3 region has 14 residues. V shed 4 bases and J shed 3 bases, with 13 bases lying between them. CDR1 is SQVTM and CDR2 is ANQGSEA in the germline V gene.

The chain links TRBV5-8 to TRBJ2-7; D perhaps matches TRBD2 (5 bases). Germline V gene sequence: CDR1 SGHTS, CDR2 YDEGEE. This CDR3 comprises 14 residues. The V end lost 0 bases, the J end lost 6 bases, and 13 bases lay between the germline ends. This chain's CDR3 is CASSLGPLAVEQYV. CDR3 bases: TGTGCCAGCAGCTTGGGTCCCCTAGCTGTCGAGCAGTACGTC.

This clone was picked up a small number of times. This chain uses TRBV5-1 with TRBJ2-3, with 7 positions matching TRBD2. The length of the CDR3 is 14 residues. Germline V gene sequence: CDR1 SGHRS, CDR2 YFSETQ. V was clipped by 0 bases and J by 6 bases; unmatched bases: 4. The DNA of the CDR3 is TGCGCCAGCAGCTTGGATGGGAGGGCTGATACGCAGTATTTT. Its protein product is CASSLDGRADTQYF.

With regard to this clone: The same CDR3 is also encoded by other DNA sequences in this sample. The V and J genes are TRBV6-6 and TRBJ1-2; no reliable D call. Trimming cost V 0 bases and J 6 bases, with 8 bases left between them. The CDR3 spans 13 residues. Germline values: CDR1 MNHNY, CDR2 SVGAGI (reference sequence). Here the CDR3 reads CASSYSTGNGYTF. As DNA, the CDR3 is TGTGCCAGCAGTTACTCGACGGGGAATGGCTACACCTTC.

The chain joins TRBV27 to TRBJ2-1, with D maybe TRBD1 (6 bases). The V end was cut by 10 bases, the J end by 6 bases, with 16 bases between. Germline V CDR1 and CDR2: MNHEY, SMNVEV (reference sequence). The CDR3 loop spans 13 amino acids. This chain's CDR3 is CATSIGQFNEQFF. In DNA form, the CDR3 reads TGTGCCACCTCTATAGGACAGTTCAATGAGCAGTTCTTC.

In its sample, this clone was seen a few times. The chain recombines TRBV19 with TRBJ1-5, with TRBD1 as a possible D gene (6 bases). CDR3 length: 15 amino acids. V dropped 9 bases and J dropped 0 bases, with 15 bases sitting between them. In germline, CDR1 is LNHDA, CDR2 SQIVND (reference sequence). CDR3 DNA sequence: TGTGCCAGCGATCGGGTGGGACATAGCAATCAGCCCCAGCATTTT. Translation: CASDRVGHSNQPQHF.

The chain links TRBV19 to TRBJ2-5; no firm D call. Deletions cut 3 bases from V and 5 bases from J, with 13 bases between. This CDR3 has 14 amino acids. Germline V gene lookup returns CDR1 LNHDA and CDR2 SQIVND (reference sequence). CDR3 nucleotide sequence: TGTGCCAGTAGTATGGAACTCCAGAGGGAGACCCAGTACTTC. This sequence encodes CASSMELQRETQYF.

The gene calls are TRBV11-2 and TRBJ2-7; 12 nucleotides align to TRBD2. The CDR3 runs 15 residues. V lost 5 bases and J lost 7; bases outside the gene matches: 9. Germline loops: CDR1 SGHAT, CDR2 FQNNGV. The CDR3 loop reads CASSPPSGRAGEQYV. The CDR3 DNA is TGTGCCAGCAGCCCCCCTAGCGGGAGGGCGGGAGAGCAGTACGTC.

The chain recombines TRBV3-1 (or the pseudogene TRBV3-2) with TRBJ2-1; 13 bases agree with TRBD2. The CDR3 extends over 14 amino acids. V gave up 1 base and J gave up 10 bases; unmatched junction bases: 1. CDR1 LGHDT and CDR2 YNNKEL come from the germline V gene (reference sequence). CDR3 coding DNA: TGTGCCAGCAGCCAAGGACTAGCGGGGGGAGAGCAGTTCTTC. This translates into CASSQGLAGGEQFF.

The rearrangement uses TRBV11-3 and TRBJ1-1; 8 bases align to TRBD1. Germline V gene sequence: CDR1 SGHNT, CDR2 YENEEA. The CDR3 has 13 residues. V was clipped by 5 bases and J by 4 bases; unmatched bases: 3. CDR3 loop: CASSTGQGTEAFF. The CDR3 DNA is TGTGCCAGCAGCACCGGACAGGGCACTGAAGCTTTCTTT.

The chain is built from TRBV9 and TRBJ2-3; 11 bases fit TRBD2. V gave up 2 bases and J gave up 4 bases; unmatched junction bases: 9. This CDR3 is built from 17 residues. Germline values: CDR1 SGDLS, CDR2 YYNGEE. The CDR3 DNA follows: TGTGCCAGCAGCGTCGATAGCGGGGGGGCCGGCGCAGATACGCAGTATTTT. Translation gives CASSVDSGGAGADTQYF. Together with reference TRBV9 and TRBJ2-3, the CDR3 gives the full variable domain: DSGVTQTPKHLITATGQRVTLRCSPRSGDLSVYWYQQSLDQGLQFLIQYYNGEERAKGNILERFSAQQFPDLHSELNLSSLELGDSALYFCASSVDSGGAGADTQYFGPGTRLTVL.

This chain connects TRBV12-3 or TRBV12-4 to TRBJ1-6; D uncertain. The germline V and J ends were trimmed by 2 bases and 7 bases, with 6 bases remaining between them. The length of the CDR3 is 13 residues. The CDR3 nucleotides read TGTGCCAGCAGTTTAACTAGGAATTCACCCCTCCACTTT. Encoded protein: CASSLTRNSPLHF.

This chain uses TRBV6-5 with TRBJ2-3; D perhaps matches TRBD1 (5 bases). The CDR3 has 15 amino acids. The germline V gene encodes CDR1 MNHEY and CDR2 SVGAGI. The V end lost 0 bases, the J end lost 6 bases, and 13 bases lay between the germline ends. The CDR3 nucleotides are TGTGCCAGCAGTTACTCGAATGTGCAGGGCGATACGCAGTATTTT. Encoded protein: CASSYSNVQGDTQYF.